The clone carrying this T cell receptor (beta chain) has just a few counts. This sample was included in a study of blood T cell repertoires in COVID-19. The CDR3 extends over 17 amino acids. The method was immunoSEQ multiplex PCR; TCRdb's version includes in-frame clones alone and lacks a portion of them. Found here are approximately 90,000 clones, around 84% of them singletons; the top ten hold roughly 37%. The source of this sequence is a man older than 75 with acute or convalescent COVID-19. Material: peripheral blood. The chain employs TRBV21-1 and TRBJ2-3; the DNA was not compared with TRBD2, the D call given in the table. TRBV21-1 counts as a pseudogene. CDR3 loop: CASSSQRTRTDTDTQYF. CDR3 nucleotides: TGTGCCAGCAGCAGCCAAAGGACTAGAACAGACACAGATACGCAGTATTTT.